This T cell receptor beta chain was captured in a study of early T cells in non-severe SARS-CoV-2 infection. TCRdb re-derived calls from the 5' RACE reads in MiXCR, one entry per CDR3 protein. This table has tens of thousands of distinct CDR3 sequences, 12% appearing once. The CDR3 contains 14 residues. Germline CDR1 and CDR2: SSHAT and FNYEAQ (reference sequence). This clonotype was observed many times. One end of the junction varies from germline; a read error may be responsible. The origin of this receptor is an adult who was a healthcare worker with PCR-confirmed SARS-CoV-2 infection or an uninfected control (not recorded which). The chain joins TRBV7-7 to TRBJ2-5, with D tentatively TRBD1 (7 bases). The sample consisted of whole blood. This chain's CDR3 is CASSAGQEGETQYF. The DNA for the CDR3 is TGTGCTAGCAGCGCTGGACAGGAGGGAGAGACCCAGTACTTC.